What follows are 25 T cell receptor beta chains derived from one specimen sequenced in a study of blood T cell repertoires in COVID-19. Only in-frame clones appear in the TCRdb table, and some are missing; sequencing was by immunoSEQ multiplex PCR. Seen here are under 300,000 clones, around 87% observed once, and the top ten hold around 7.3%. The specimen sequenced was peripheral blood. These receptors all stem from a woman aged 70-85 years with active or convalescent COVID-19.

The chain has TRBV15 and TRBJ1-5; 8 bases match TRBD1. Trimming at V came to 1 base and at J to 4 bases, leaving 3 bases not matched to a gene. Germline V gene sequence: CDR1 LNHNV, CDR2 YYDKDF (reference sequence). The CDR3 spans 15 residues. CDR3 loop: CATSRGRGPNQPQHF. Here the CDR3 DNA reads TGTGCCACCAGCAGAGGCAGGGGGCCAAATCAGCCCCAGCATTTT. The full variable domain, in which reference TRBV15 and TRBJ1-5 provide the parts outside the CDR3, is DAMVIQNPRYQVTQFGKPVTLSCSQTLNHNVMYWYQQKSSQAPKLLFHYYDKDFNNEADTPDNFQSRRPNTSFCFLDIRSPGLGDTAMYLCATSRGRGPNQPQHFGDGTRLSIL.

This sequence joins TRBV29-1 and TRBJ1-1, with TRBD1 as a possible D gene (5 bases). There are 12 residues in the CDR3. Germline-derived CDR1 and CDR2 are SQVTM and ANQGSEA. The V and J ends lost 7 bases and 1 base respectively, with 10 bases between them. The CDR3 bases are TGCAGCGCAGGACACGCGAACACTGAAGCTTTCTTT. This encodes CSAGHANTEAFF.

The chain has TRBV5-4 and TRBJ1-4; no reliable D call. The CDR3 length is 12 residues. Germline CDR1 and CDR2: SGHNT and YYREEE (reference sequence). V was clipped by 7 bases and J by 6 bases, with 10 bases between them. The CDR3 loop reads CASGRRDEKLFF. The CDR3 bases are TGTGCCAGCGGGAGACGCGATGAAAAACTGTTTTTT. The full variable domain, with the rest looked up from reference TRBV5-4 and TRBJ1-4, is ETGVTQSPTHLIKTRGQQVTLRCSSQSGHNTVSWYQQALGQGPQFIFQYYREEENGRGNFPPRFSGLQFPNYSSELNVNALELDDSALYLCASGRRDEKLFFGSGTQLSVL.

The genes are TRBV6-6 and TRBJ2-7; tentative D call: TRBD2 (5 bases). There are 13 residues in the CDR3. The germline CDR1 and CDR2 sequences are MNHNY and SVGAGI (reference sequence). V dropped 8 bases and J dropped 7 bases, with 18 bases sitting between them. In DNA, the CDR3 is TGTGCCAGCTCCCGATACCCGGAGGAAGAGCAGTACTTC. Translating it yields CASSRYPEEEQYF.

The V gene is TRBV19, the J gene TRBJ1-6; TRBD1 might be the D (6 bases). The CDR3 is made up of 13 amino acids. Germline CDR1 is LNHDA and CDR2 is SQIVND (reference sequence). Trimming left V 3 bases short and J 10 bases short, with 10 bases between. The CDR3 reads CASSIRGSSPLHF. The DNA of the CDR3 is TGTGCCAGTAGTATCAGGGGTAGCTCACCCCTCCACTTT.

The chain recombines TRBV27 with TRBJ1-2; 8 nucleotides agree with TRBD1. Losses at the gene ends were 6 bases for V and 8 bases for J; bases not matched to a gene: 5. Per germline, CDR1 MNHEY and CDR2 SMNVEV (reference sequence). The CDR3 is 12 residues long. CDR3 residues: CASSSQGGGYTF. The CDR3 bases are TGTGCCAGCAGCTCACAGGGGGGGGGCTACACCTTC.

This clone was counted a few times. The V gene is TRBV11-3, the J gene TRBJ2-7; TRBD2 aligns across 8 bases. The CDR3 length is 16 residues. V lost 5 bases and J lost 6; bases outside the gene matches: 15. CDR1 and CDR2 from the germline V gene are SGHNT and YENEEA. In DNA form, the CDR3 reads TGTGCCAGCAGCATCGGGACTAGTCCCCTGACTGGCGAGCAGTACTTC. It yields the protein CASSIGTSPLTGEQYF.

This clone appeared once. The chain combines TRBV18 with TRBJ2-7; 10 nucleotides align to TRBD1. This CDR3 is built from 15 residues. J gave up 7 bases and V 5 bases, and 11 bases lay outside the gene matches. Germline V gene lookup returns CDR1 KGHSH and CDR2 LQKENI. The DNA for the CDR3 is TGTGCCAGCTCATTCTCCGGGACAGGGGATGGGGAGCAGTACTTC. This sequence encodes CASSFSGTGDGEQYF.

This chain uses TRBV15 with TRBJ2-1, with 9 bases identical to TRBD2. Trimming cost V 4 bases and J 2 bases; bases outside gene matches: 9. The CDR3 totals 17 residues. Germline CDR1 LNHNV, CDR2 YYDKDF (reference sequence). The CDR3 loop is CATSTHGRGGPYNEQFF. In DNA form, the CDR3 reads TGTGCCACCAGCACCCATGGGCGGGGGGGACCCTACAATGAGCAGTTCTTC.

The chain joins TRBV3-1 (or the pseudogene TRBV3-2) to TRBJ1-1, with a weak D call TRBD1 (6 bases). This CDR3 region has 15 residues. Trimming stripped 1 base from V and 0 bases from J, with 9 bases between. Germline assignment: CDR1 LGHDT and CDR2 YNNKEL (reference sequence). The CDR3 region has the DNA TGTGCCAGCAGCCAAGCCGGGACAATGAACACTGAAGCTTTCTTT. This sequence encodes CASSQAGTMNTEAFF.

This chain joins TRBV27 and TRBJ2-1, with D perhaps TRBD2 (6 bases). The ends were cut back, 2 bases at V and 9 bases at J, with 14 bases in the middle. This CDR3 spans 14 amino acids. CDR1 MNHEY and CDR2 SMNVEV come from the germline V gene (reference sequence). The CDR3 protein is CASSLPGLPLEQFF. In nucleotides, the CDR3 is TGTGCCAGCAGTTTACCTGGACTACCGCTTGAGCAGTTCTTC.

The rearrangement uses TRBV5-6 and TRBJ2-1, with TRBD1 identical over 9 bases. Germline values: CDR1 SGHDT, CDR2 YYEEEE. The CDR3 contains 15 residues. V was clipped by 5 bases and J by 3 bases; unmatched bases: 6. The CDR3 region is CASRLTGQGYNEQFF. DNA for the CDR3: TGTGCCAGCAGGCTAACGGGACAGGGCTACAATGAGCAGTTCTTC. The full variable domain, with the rest looked up from reference TRBV5-6 and TRBJ2-1, is DAGVTQSPTHLIKTRGQQVTLRCSPKSGHDTVSWYQQALGQGPQFIFQYYEEEERQRGNFPDRFSGHQFPNYSSELNVNALLLGDSALYLCASRLTGQGYNEQFFGPGTRLTVL.

The chain has TRBV6-5 and TRBJ1-1; 9 bases align to TRBD1. The germline V gene encodes CDR1 MNHEY and CDR2 SVGAGI. The CDR3 covers 15 residues. The ends lost 9 bases at V and 1 base at J; junction bases unmatched: 9. CDR3 protein: CASKTGGRGNTEAFF. The CDR3 bases are TGTGCCAGTAAAACAGGGGGCCGTGGGAACACTGAAGCTTTCTTT.

J is TRBJ2-1 and V is TRBV6-6, with 7 bases identical to TRBD1. Germline V gives CDR1 MNHNY, CDR2 SVGAGI (reference sequence). The CDR3 consists of 16 residues. V was clipped by 5 bases and J by 2 bases; unmatched bases: 9. The CDR3 DNA reads as TGTGCCAGCAGTACAACAGGGGTAGAGACCTACAATGAGCAGTTCTTC. This sequence encodes CASSTTGVETYNEQFF.

This chain uses TRBV19 with TRBJ2-2, with D maybe TRBD1 (6 bases). V was cut by 10 bases and J by 1 base, with 10 bases left in between. The CDR3 length is 13 residues. Germline CDR1 reads LNHDA; CDR2 reads SQIVND (reference sequence). The CDR3, as DNA: TGTGCCACCCGACAGGAGAACACCGGGGAGCTGTTTTTT. Its translation is CATRQENTGELFF. Based on the CDR3 plus reference TRBV19 and TRBJ2-2, the full variable domain is DGGITQSPKYLFRKEGQNVTLSCEQNLNHDAMYWYRQDPGQGLRLIYYSQIVNDFQKGDIAEGYSVSREKKESFPLTVTSAQKNPTAFYLCATRQENTGELFFGEGSRLTVL.

V and J are TRBV5-4 and TRBJ2-1; 9 bases map to TRBD1. From germline, CDR1 is SGHNT and CDR2 YYREEE (reference sequence). V dropped 4 bases and J dropped 2; count of bases not matched to a gene: 10. The CDR3 sequence is 17 residues long. As DNA, the CDR3 is TGTGCCAGCAGCATATCCCGGGACAGGGTCCCCTACAATGAGCAGTTCTTC. It yields the protein CASSISRDRVPYNEQFF.

The chain employs TRBV19 and TRBJ1-3; TRBD1 is a possible D gene (5 bases). Looked up from germline, CDR1 is LNHDA and CDR2 is SQIVND (reference sequence). V dropped 6 bases and J dropped 8 bases, with 8 bases sitting between them. The CDR3 runs to 11 residues. The CDR3 DNA reads as TGTGCCAGTAGGGGGGGGGACACCATATATTTT. Its protein is CASRGGDTIYF.

This sequence joins TRBV18 and TRBJ1-6, with TRBD1 as a possible D gene (6 bases). V was cut by 3 bases and J by 7 bases, with 13 bases left in between. Germline values: CDR1 KGHSH, CDR2 LQKENI. The CDR3 consists of 15 residues. The CDR3: CASSPRTVQNSPLHF. The CDR3 nucleotides are TGTGCCAGCTCACCTCGGACAGTGCAAAATTCACCCCTCCACTTT. Using reference TRBV18 and TRBJ1-6 for the parts outside the CDR3, the full variable domain is NAGVMQNPRHLVRRRGQEARLRCSPMKGHSHVYWYRQLPEEGLKFMVYLQKENIIDESGMPKERFSAEFPKEGPSILRIQQVVRGDSAAYFCASSPRTVQNSPLHFGNGTRLTVT.

The rearrangement links TRBV6-5 to TRBJ1-5; TRBD1 matches at 8 bases. The length of the CDR3 is 14 residues. The V gene's germline CDR1 is MNHEY and CDR2 SVGAGI. Losses at the gene ends were 6 bases for V and 5 bases for J; bases not matched to a gene: 6. CDR3 residues: CASSRDRRDQPQHF. CDR3 in DNA: TGTGCCAGCAGCCGGGACAGGAGAGATCAGCCCCAGCATTTT.

This clone was recorded once. The chain joins TRBV11-2 to TRBJ2-3, with 10 bases lining up with TRBD2. Unmatched junction bases numbered 7, after V lost 5 bases and J lost 2 bases. The CDR3 loop spans 16 amino acids. CDR1 is SGHAT and CDR2 is FQNNGV in the germline V gene. For the CDR3, the DNA is TGTGCCAGCAGCGGGAGGACTAGCGGCAACACAGATACGCAGTATTTT. It encodes CASSGRTSGNTDTQYF.

This rearrangement joins TRBV7-9 to TRBJ2-5, with no clear D. The CDR3 runs 11 residues. Germline V gives CDR1 SEHNR, CDR2 FQNEAQ (reference sequence). V was shortened by 4 bases and J by 5 bases, with 5 bases between the two germline ends. CDR3: CASSSIETQYF. As DNA, the CDR3 is TGTGCCAGCAGCTCCATCGAGACCCAGTACTTC.

This clone was observed a single time. The chain uses TRBV7-9 and TRBJ1-4; D unclear. V was clipped by 2 bases and J by 5 bases, with 18 bases between them. Germline assignment: CDR1 SEHNR and CDR2 FQNEAQ (reference sequence). This CDR3 spans 17 amino acids. The CDR3 DNA reads TGTGCCAGCAGCTTAAGGGCCCTAACCGCGGGGAATGAAAAACTGTTTTTT. Translation gives CASSLRALTAGNEKLFF.

The DNA of the CDR3 is TGTGCCAGCAGCTTAGGACTAGCTTCCCGGGATACGCAGTATTTT. The encoded protein is CASSLGLASRDTQYF. The V and J genes are TRBV11-2 and TRBJ2-3; TRBD2 aligns across 7 bases. The CDR3 has 15 amino acids. V shed 1 base and J 6 bases; nucleotides not matched to a gene: 7. Germline V lookup: CDR1 SGHAT, CDR2 FQNNGV.

This chain uses TRBV2 with TRBJ2-3; D gene uncertain. The V gene lost 10 bases and the J gene lost 0 bases, with 8 bases spanning the gap. In germline, CDR1 is SNHLY, CDR2 FYNNEI. The CDR3 extends over 12 amino acids. CDR3 DNA: TGTGCCACCGCGACTAGCACAGATACGCAGTATTTT. Translating it yields CATATSTDTQYF.

This clone is a singleton in its sample. The J gene is TRBJ1-1, the V gene TRBV19, with D possibly matching TRBD1 (5 bases). V was trimmed by 6 bases and J by 3 bases, leaving 17 bases between them. This CDR3 region has 15 residues. Germline CDR1 and CDR2: LNHDA and SQIVND (reference sequence). DNA for the CDR3: TGTGCCAGTAGACCTCCCGGTGGGGCTCACACTGAAGCTTTCTTT. It specifies CASRPPGGAHTEAFF.